The present entry profiles one TCR beta chain with its context. Its antigen is undetermined. TCRdb reprocessed the RT-PCR reads with MiXCR, giving one entry per CDR3 protein. Among over 800,000 distinct CDR3 sequences listed, about 20% were seen once. This sample was included in a study of response to subunit inactivated influenza vaccine. V lost 1 base to trimming and J lost 2 bases, with 15 bases between them. Germline V gives CDR1 LNHNV, CDR2 YYDKDF (reference sequence). The CDR3 is made up of 17 amino acids. Study-level findings and limits: Authors suggested each seasonal influenza vaccination recruits few new T cells.

Specimen: PBMCs from blood, collected 5 days after vaccination. The chain combines TRBV15 with TRBJ2-4, with D possibly being TRBD2 (5 bases). The receptor comes from a middle-aged man who received an inactivated influenza vaccine. Here the CDR3 reads CATSRVKEDWSKNIQYF. DNA for the CDR3: TGTGCCACCAGCAGAGTTAAGGAGGACTGGTCCAAAAACATTCAGTACTTC.